Listed below are T cell receptor beta chains from one sample, sequenced in a study of T cell responses to AZD1222 COVID-19 vaccine. TCRdb's copy holds only in-frame clones and misses some; the assay was immunoSEQ multiplex PCR. Here the sample spans around 150,000 clones, approximately 90% being singletons. Specimen: peripheral blood, collected 28 days after the second AZD1222 dose. The receptors were gathered from an adult who received the AZD1222 COVID-19 vaccine. The CDR3 runs from the conserved cysteine through the conserved F or W. The D gene is left open where the match is weak. Clone size appears in some rows only: once, few, many, or a class for an expanded clone.

J	size	V	D	DNA	CDR3
TRBJ2-1	-	TRBV18	TRBD2	TGTGCCAGCTCACCCTACCCCCGTGGCGGGAGTTACAATGAGCAGTTCTTC	CASSPYPRGGSYNEQFF
TRBJ2-1	-	TRBV7-3	TRBD2	TGTGCCAGCAGCCTAACTAGCGCCCGCTCCTACAATGAGCAGTTCTTC	CASSLTSARSYNEQFF
TRBJ1-2	-	TRBV5-1	TRBD1	TGCGCCAGCAGCTCAGACGCAGGGGGCGCTTTTCTGGGCTACACCTTC	CASSSDAGGAFLGYTF
TRBJ1-4	-	TRBV15	-	TGTGCCACCAGCAGTCAAGGGGAAAATGAAAAACTGTTTTTT	CATSSQGENEKLFF
TRBJ1-1	-	TRBV4-3	-	TGCGCCAGCAGCCAAGACGCGGGGGGCACTGAAGCTTTCTTT	CASSQDAGGTEAFF
TRBJ2-7	-	TRBV10-2	-	TGCGCCAGCAGTGAGTCGAGGGGGGAGGTCCCCGAGCAGTACTTC	CASSESRGEVPEQYF
TRBJ1-5	-	TRBV12-5	TRBD1	TGTGCTAGTGGTTTGGTAGCAGGACAGGGAAATCAGCCCCAGCATTTT	CASGLVAGQGNQPQHF
TRBJ1-4	-	TRBV7-8	-	TGTGCCAGCAGCTTAATTGCAGGGAGAGATGAAAAACTGTTTTTT	CASSLIAGRDEKLFF
TRBJ1-2	-	TRBV2	-	TGTGCCAGCACCATGGGGCCTGGGGATGGCTACACCTTC	CASTMGPGDGYTF
TRBJ1-1	-	TRBV3-1/TRBV3-2	-	TGTGCCAGCAGCCCAAGGACTCAGGGCATGAACACTGAAGCTTTCTTT	CASSPRTQGMNTEAFF
TRBJ2-2	once	TRBV28	-	TGTGCCAGTGGAGGACCCAACACCGGGGAGCTGTTTTTT	CASGGPNTGELFF
TRBJ2-7	-	TRBV10-1	-	TGCGCCAGCAGTGGGGGATCCTCCTACGAGCAGTACTTC	CASSGGSSYEQYF
TRBJ1-4	-	TRBV5-1	-	TGCGCCAGCAGCTTGGTGGGGACAACTAATGAAAAACTGTTTTTT	CASSLVGTTNEKLFF
TRBJ2-7	-	TRBV18	-	TGTGCCAGCTCACCACCGGGACTCACCTACGAGCAGTACTTC	CASSPPGLTYEQYF
TRBJ1-5	-	TRBV7-2	-	TGTGCCAGCAGCTTAGGTGGGGCCCATCAGCCCCAGCATTTT	CASSLGGAHQPQHF
TRBJ2-7	-	TRBV9	-	TGTGCCAGCAGCGGTAGCGGAAGCTCCTACGAGCAGTACTTC	CASSGSGSSYEQYF
TRBJ2-7	-	TRBV29-1	-	TGCAGCGTTCAAAGGTCACCCTACGAGCAGTACTTC	CSVQRSPYEQYF
TRBJ2-1	-	TRBV28	-	TGTGCCAGCAGTTTACCCTCGGACGGGAACTACAATGAGCAGTTCTTC	CASSLPSDGNYNEQFF
TRBJ1-6	-	TRBV6-4	-	TGTGCCAGCAGTGACTCGACGGTCCAGGGAGGGAATTCACCCCTCCACTTT	CASSDSTVQGGNSPLHF
TRBJ1-2	-	TRBV7-3	TRBD1	TGTGCCAGCAGCCCTGACAGGGTGGGGGGCTACACCTTC	CASSPDRVGGYTF
TRBJ2-5	-	TRBV3-1/TRBV3-2	TRBD2	TGTGCCAGCAGCCACCCCGGGGAGGGAGCGGGGGGGCTCGTAGAGACCCAGTACTTC	CASSHPGEGAGGLVETQYF
TRBJ2-7	-	TRBV29-1	TRBD1	TGCAGCGTCGCGACAGGGGACGAGCAGTACTTC	CSVATGDEQYF
TRBJ1-1	-	TRBV5-4	-	TGTGCCTTCAGGGGCAGAGTTGAAGCTTTCTTT	CAFRGRVEAFF
TRBJ1-5	-	TRBV27	TRBD1	TGTGCCAGCAGTCTCCGGGACAGGGGCGGCAATCAGCCCCAGCATTTT	CASSLRDRGGNQPQHF
TRBJ1-2	-	TRBV2	TRBD1	TGTGCCAGCAAAGAAACAGGGGGCTTCGGCTACACCTTC	CASKETGGFGYTF
TRBJ2-7	-	TRBV5-1	TRBD2	TGCGCCAGCAGCTTTTTCTGGCGGGAGAACCCACGCGTCGATGAGCAGTACTTC	CASSFFWRENPRVDEQYF
TRBJ2-5	-	TRBV5-4	-	TGTGCCAGCAGATACAGGGCCTCCTCGGGACAAGAGACCCAGTACTTC	CASRYRASSGQETQYF
TRBJ2-2	-	TRBV27	TRBD2	TGTGCCAGCAGTTTCATAGCGGGAGGGCATACCGGGGAGCTGTTTTTT	CASSFIAGGHTGELFF
TRBJ2-2	-	TRBV10-3	-	TGTGCCATCAGTGAGTCGTGGGCGGGGCGCGGCTCGAACACCGGGGAGCTGTTTTTT	CAISESWAGRGSNTGELFF
TRBJ1-1	-	TRBV6-5	-	TGTGCCAGCAGTTACTCGTGGGGCCGGAGGAACACTGAAGCTTTCTTT	CASSYSWGRRNTEAFF
TRBJ1-1	-	TRBV11-1	-	TGTGCCAGCAGCTTAGCGATGGGGGTAATGGCTGAAGCTTTCTTT	CASSLAMGVMAEAFF
TRBJ1-4	-	TRBV2	-	TGTGCCAGCTCTTTGAGCTCTTGGGGTGAAAAACTGTTTTTT	CASSLSSWGEKLFF
TRBJ2-6	-	TRBV28	-	TGTGCCAGCAGTTTACAAACTAGATCTGGGGCCAACGTCCTGACTTTC	CASSLQTRSGANVLTF
TRBJ2-7	-	TRBV7-9	-	TGTGCCAGCACCCCGAAATCGACCTACGAGCAGTACTTC	CASTPKSTYEQYF
TRBJ2-1	-	TRBV7-2	TRBD2	TGTGCCAGCAGCACAGGGACTAGCAATGAGCAGTTCTTC	CASSTGTSNEQFF
TRBJ2-5	once	TRBV7-9	-	TGTGCCAGCAGCCCGACCTCACAAGAGACCCAGTACTTC	CASSPTSQETQYF
TRBJ2-1	-	TRBV6-6	-	TGTGCCAGCAGTCCCGCCGGGATTTCATCCTACAATGAGCAGTTCTTC	CASSPAGISSYNEQFF
TRBJ2-3	once	TRBV7-3	TRBD2	TGTGCCAGCAGCTTAATAGGCGGGGGAGTCACAGATACGCAGTATTTT	CASSLIGGGVTDTQYF
TRBJ2-3	-	TRBV9	TRBD1	TGTGCCAGCAGCGACCCGGGACAGGGCACAGATACGCAGTATTTT	CASSDPGQGTDTQYF
TRBJ2-3	-	TRBV23-1	TRBD1	TGCGCCAGCAGTCAATCTCCCGTCGGACAGGTGAGCACAGATACGCAGTATTTT	CASSQSPVGQVSTDTQYF
TRBJ2-7	-	TRBV19	TRBD1	TGTGCCAGTTCCCGGGACAGGCGCTACGAGCAGTACTTC	CASSRDRRYEQYF
TRBJ2-2	-	TRBV5-1	TRBD1	TGCGCCAGCAGCTTCGATTTGAGGCCGGGACAGGGGATCGGGGAGCTGTTTTTT	CASSFDLRPGQGIGELFF
TRBJ2-3	-	TRBV19	-	TGTGCCAGTGGGATAGGAGCGCCTTCGGATACGCAGTATTTT	CASGIGAPSDTQYF
TRBJ1-1	-	TRBV10-1	-	TGCGCCAGCAGTGAGGGGGCAAGCACTGAAGCTTTCTTT	CASSEGASTEAFF
TRBJ2-1	-	TRBV3-1/TRBV3-2	-	TGTGCCAGCAGGCACGAGGCTAGTGGTAGCAATGAGCAGTTCTTC	CASRHEASGSNEQFF
TRBJ2-2	-	TRBV5-1	TRBD2	TGCGCCAGCAGCATCCCGGGACTAGCGGGGGGAAACACCGGGGAGCTGTTTTTT	CASSIPGLAGGNTGELFF
TRBJ2-3	-	TRBV7-2	-	TGTGCCAGCAGCTTAAATTCAAGGGATACGCAGTATTTT	CASSLNSRDTQYF
TRBJ1-5	-	TRBV7-8	-	TGTGCCAGCAGCTTATGGAGTAGGCAGAACCTAAATCAGCCCCAGCATTTT	CASSLWSRQNLNQPQHF
TRBJ1-2	-	TRBV27	-	TGTGCCAGCAGTTTTCCGGAGACGACGCCTAACTATGGCTACACCTTC	CASSFPETTPNYGYTF
TRBJ1-3	-	TRBV6-4	-	TGTGCCAGCAGTGACAGGTACTCTGGAAACACCATATATTTT	CASSDRYSGNTIYF
TRBJ2-1	-	TRBV5-5	-	TGTGCCAGCAGCTTGGGGGCAGGTAGCAATGAGCAGTTCTTC	CASSLGAGSNEQFF
TRBJ2-1	-	TRBV5-1	TRBD2	TGCGCCAGCAGCGTGGGACTAGCGGGCGGTTACAATGAGCAGTTCTTC	CASSVGLAGGYNEQFF
TRBJ1-4	-	TRBV19	-	TGTGCCAGTAGTATGAGGGTTAATGAAAAACTGTTTTTT	CASSMRVNEKLFF